Below are 23 T cell receptor beta chains sequenced from a single sample in a study of blood T cell repertoires in COVID-19. Clones were sequenced by immunoSEQ multiplex PCR, and TCRdb holds only the in-frame ones, with some missing. This table holds 160,000 or so clones, 65% to 85% found once. The source material was PBMCs or T cells enriched from blood (not recorded which). The origin of the receptors is a man aged 40-49 years who had recovered from COVID-19.

V and J are TRBV14 and TRBJ1-1; TRBD1 matches at 8 bases. This CDR3 has 14 residues. The V segment lost 7 bases and the J segment 4 bases; nucleotides outside the gene matches: 8. The germline V gene has CDR1 SGHDN and CDR2 FVKESK. The CDR3 sequence is CASNTIGTGTEAFF. The CDR3 DNA is TGTGCCAGCAACACAATCGGGACAGGCACTGAAGCTTTCTTT.

This clone was detected only once. The chain uses TRBV6-5 and TRBJ1-1, with D unclear. CDR1 is MNHEY and CDR2 is SVGAGI in the germline V gene. V was pared by 6 bases and J by 4 bases, with 15 bases between. The CDR3 consists of 14 residues. The CDR3 sequence is CASSLLGGSTEAFF. The CDR3 DNA follows: TGTGCCAGCAGCTTACTCGGAGGAAGCACTGAAGCTTTCTTT.

The chain uses TRBV5-1 and TRBJ2-7; TRBD2 is a possible D gene (6 bases). V was shortened by 2 bases and J by 3 bases, with 9 bases between the two germline ends. CDR1 and CDR2 (germline): SGHRS, YFSETQ. This CDR3 comprises 13 residues. DNA of the CDR3: TGCGCCAGCAGCTTCGACGGGGGCTACGAGCAGTACGTC. Translating gives CASSFDGGYEQYV.

The V and J genes are TRBV5-1 and TRBJ2-7; TRBD2 matches 8 bases. The CDR3 is 15 residues long. With 3 bases clipped from V and 6 bases from J, the junction kept 11 bases outside the gene matches. Looked up from germline, CDR1 is SGHRS and CDR2 is YFSETQ. For the CDR3, the DNA is TGCGCCAGCAGCTCCTCTTCGGCGGGGGGCTCCGAGCAGTACTTC. Residues: CASSSSSAGGSEQYF.

The chain joins TRBV7-2 to TRBJ2-3, with 9 bases aligning to TRBD2. Germline V gene sequence: CDR1 SGHTA, CDR2 FQGNSA. This CDR3 is 15 amino acids long. V was clipped by 3 bases and J by 2 bases; unmatched bases: 3. As DNA, the CDR3 is TGTGCCAGCAGCTTTACTAGCGGGTACACAGATACGCAGTATTTT. It specifies CASSFTSGYTDTQYF.

This clone was counted at least ten times. DNA of the CDR3: TGTGCCAGCAGAGCGGGACTCTTCGGAGGAGATACGCAGTATTTT. It yields the protein CASRAGLFGGDTQYF. The chain joins TRBV5-4 to TRBJ2-3; 7 bases are shared with TRBD2. CDR3 length: 15 amino acids. CDR1 is SGHNT and CDR2 is YYREEE in the germline V gene (reference sequence). The V segment lost 5 bases and the J segment 5 bases; nucleotides outside the gene matches: 11. Looking up the rest from reference TRBV5-4 and TRBJ2-3 gives the full variable domain: ETGVTQSPTHLIKTRGQQVTLRCSSQSGHNTVSWYQQALGQGPQFIFQYYREEENGRGNFPPRFSGLQFPNYSSELNVNALELDDSALYLCASRAGLFGGDTQYFGPGTRLTVL.

The chain couples TRBV5-1 to TRBJ1-4; 10 positions agree with TRBD1. V lost 4 bases, J lost 8 bases, and 5 bases stayed unmatched. CDR1 is SGHRS, CDR2 YFSETQ, per germline. There are 14 residues in the CDR3. In DNA form, the CDR3 reads TGCGCCAGCAGCGGGGGACAGGGGAACGAAAAACTGTTTTTT. This gives the protein CASSGGQGNEKLFF.

V and J are TRBV19 and TRBJ1-1; D is possibly TRBD1 (6 bases). CDR3 length equals 14 residues. Trimming stripped 9 bases from V and 1 base from J, with 15 bases between. The V gene's germline CDR1 is LNHDA and CDR2 SQIVND (reference sequence). The CDR3 coding sequence is TGTGCCAGCAAAACAGGGCCGGGGAACACTGAAGCTTTCTTT. This sequence encodes CASKTGPGNTEAFF.

The rearrangement uses TRBV7-3 and TRBJ2-3; 9 bases fit TRBD1. V gave up 5 bases and J gave up 1 base; unmatched junction bases: 13. The length of the CDR3 is 18 residues. Germline loops: CDR1 SGHTA, CDR2 FQGTGA. In DNA, the CDR3 is TGTGCCAGCAGCATCACAGGGGGCGATCCCCCTTGCACAGATACGCAGTATTTT. Its translation: CASSITGGDPPCTDTQYF.

The chain combines TRBV10-1 with TRBJ2-7; possible D gene TRBD2, 6 bases. V was pared by 8 bases and J by 1 base, with 24 bases between. This CDR3 has 17 residues. CDR1 and CDR2 from the germline V gene are WNHNN and SYGVQD (reference sequence). The CDR3 loop is CASSPGGLYPESYEQYF. DNA of the CDR3: TGCGCCAGCTCCCCAGGAGGGCTGTACCCGGAGTCCTACGAGCAGTACTTC.

The chain carries TRBV7-3 and TRBJ1-2; D remains ambiguous. Germline values: CDR1 SGHTA, CDR2 FQGTGA. The CDR3 runs 14 residues. V was clipped by 1 base and J by 4 bases, with 10 bases between them. The CDR3 loop is CASSLNGLLYGYTF. The DNA of the CDR3 is TGTGCCAGCAGCTTAAATGGGCTTCTCTATGGCTACACCTTC.

This chain joins TRBV19 and TRBJ1-4; D call uncertain. There are 12 residues in the CDR3. Germline V gives CDR1 LNHDA, CDR2 SQIVND (reference sequence). Between the trimmed V and J ends, which lost 10 bases and 4 bases, there was a span of 10 bases. CDR3 sequence reads: CATQADNEKLFF. In nucleotides, the CDR3 is TGTGCCACCCAAGCCGATAATGAAAAACTGTTTTTT.

This clone was counted between two and nine times. V gene TRBV5-1 combines with J gene TRBJ2-1; TRBD2 aligns across 8 bases. The CDR3 length is 15 residues. Germline V CDR1 and CDR2: SGHRS, YFSETQ. V trimming: 1 base; J trimming: 5 bases; junction bases outside the gene matches: 5. CDR3 bases: TGCGCCAGCAGCTTGTCCGGGGGGGCGGACAATGAGCAGTTCTTC. The encoded protein is CASSLSGGADNEQFF.

In its sample, this clone was seen once. The rearrangement links TRBV3-1 (or the pseudogene TRBV3-2) to TRBJ2-3; unclear D gene. Germline assignment: CDR1 LGHDT and CDR2 YNNKEL (reference sequence). The V end was cut by 4 bases, the J end by 1 base, with 12 bases between. The CDR3 spans 15 residues. CDR3 bases: TGTGCCAGCAGCCTAAACCTTTTAGGCACAGATACGCAGTATTTT. Encoded protein: CASSLNLLGTDTQYF.

This clone was seen once. The chain recombines TRBV24-1 with TRBJ1-4, with D unclear. The CDR3 contains 13 residues. V dropped 1 base and J dropped 8 bases, with 7 bases sitting between them. Germline values: CDR1 KGHDR, CDR2 SFDVKD. CDR3 amino acids: CATSDFRGEKLFF. The CDR3 DNA reads as TGTGCCACCAGTGATTTTCGCGGGGAAAAACTGTTTTTT.

CDR3 DNA sequence: TGTGCCAGCGCAGTTACAGAAGCTTTCTTT. Its protein product is CASAVTEAFF. V usage is TRBV5-8 and J usage is TRBJ1-1; D gene unclear. Per germline, CDR1 SGHTS and CDR2 YDEGEE. Trimming took off 7 bases at V and 8 bases at J, with 9 bases between the two ends. This CDR3 region has 10 residues. The whole variable domain, filled in from reference TRBV5-8 and TRBJ1-1, reads EAGVTQSPTHLIKTRGQQATLRCSPISGHTSVYWYQQALGLGLQFLLWYDEGEERNRGNFPPRFSGRQFPNYSSELNVNALELEDSALYLCASAVTEAFFGQGTRLTVV.

The V and J genes are TRBV7-3 and TRBJ2-5; D not certain. Germline V CDR1 and CDR2: SGHTA, FQGTGA. The V and J ends lost 5 bases and 9 bases respectively, with 16 bases between them. This CDR3 region has 13 residues. As DNA, the CDR3 is TGTGCCAGCAGCGTCTACCACCCCCTGGCCCAGTACTTC. Translation gives CASSVYHPLAQYF.

V and J are TRBV5-4 and TRBJ2-2; TRBD2 aligns across 8 bases. The CDR3 covers 16 residues. Germline assignment: CDR1 SGHNT and CDR2 YYREEE (reference sequence). V was pared by 3 bases and J by 1 base, with 5 bases of the junction left unmatched. The CDR3, as DNA: TGTGCCAGCAGCTCGCGGGGGGCGATGAACACCGGGGAGCTGTTTTTT. Its translation is CASSSRGAMNTGELFF.

The CDR3 DNA sequence: TGCAGCGGGGAGCCCGACAGGACGAACACTGAAGCTTTCTTT. Translated, it gives CSGEPDRTNTEAFF. The rearrangement uses TRBV29-1 and TRBJ1-1; the D gene is possibly TRBD1 (6 bases). V was shortened by 7 bases and J by 1 base, with 16 bases between the two germline ends. The germline V gene encodes CDR1 SQVTM and CDR2 ANQGSEA. This CDR3 is 14 amino acids long.

J is TRBJ2-3 and V is TRBV25-1; the match to TRBD2 covers 11 bases. CDR3 length equals 15 residues. The V gene's germline CDR1 is MGHDK and CDR2 SYGVNS. V was clipped by 8 bases and J by 6 bases; unmatched bases: 10. The CDR3 protein is CASRMLAGGKDTQYF. The CDR3 region has the DNA TGTGCCAGCCGGATGCTAGCGGGGGGCAAGGATACGCAGTATTTT.

V usage is TRBV7-9 and J usage is TRBJ2-5, with 9 bases lining up with TRBD2. V trimming: 5 bases; J trimming: 2 bases; junction bases outside the gene matches: 9. The length of the CDR3 is 16 residues. CDR1 is SEHNR and CDR2 is FQNEAQ in the germline V gene (reference sequence). As DNA, the CDR3 is TGTGCCAGCAGCCAGCGCAGTAGCGGGGGACAAGAGACCCAGTACTTC. It encodes CASSQRSSGGQETQYF.

The table lists this clone with a few counts. V usage is TRBV2 and J usage is TRBJ1-4; D is possibly TRBD1 (5 bases). CDR1 SNHLY and CDR2 FYNNEI come from the germline V gene. CDR3 length equals 15 residues. Trimming took off 6 bases at V and 0 bases at J, with 11 bases between the two ends. The CDR3 nucleotides read TGTGCCAGCAGACCAGGACAAGCAACTAATGAAAAACTGTTTTTT. Protein product: CASRPGQATNEKLFF.

The V gene is TRBV10-3, the J gene TRBJ2-1, with D perhaps TRBD2 (6 bases). Between the trimmed V and J ends, which lost 5 bases and 4 bases, there was a span of 18 bases. CDR1 ENHRY and CDR2 SYGVKD come from the germline V gene. The CDR3 spans 16 residues. As DNA, the CDR3 is TGTGCCATCAGTCCCACGGGCGGGAAAGGGTACAATGAGCAGTTCTTC. Protein: CAISPTGGKGYNEQFF.